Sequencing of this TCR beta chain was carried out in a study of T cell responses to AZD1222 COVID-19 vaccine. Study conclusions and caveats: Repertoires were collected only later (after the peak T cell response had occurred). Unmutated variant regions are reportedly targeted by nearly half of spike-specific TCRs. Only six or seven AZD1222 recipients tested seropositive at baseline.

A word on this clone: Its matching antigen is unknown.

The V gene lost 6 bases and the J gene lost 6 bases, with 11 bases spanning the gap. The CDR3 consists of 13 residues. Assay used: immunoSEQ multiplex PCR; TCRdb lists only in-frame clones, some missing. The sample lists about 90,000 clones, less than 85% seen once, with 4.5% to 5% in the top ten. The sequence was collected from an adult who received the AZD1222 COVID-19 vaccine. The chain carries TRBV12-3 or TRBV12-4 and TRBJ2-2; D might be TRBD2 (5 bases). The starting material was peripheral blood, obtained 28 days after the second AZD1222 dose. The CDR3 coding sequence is TGTGCCAGCAGCAATACTAGATCCGGGGAGCTGTTTTTT. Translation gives CASSNTRSGELFF.